This TCR beta chain derives from a study of cytomegalovirus exposure and HLA in healthy donors (dated by TCRdb to 2016 to 2017). As for the study more broadly: In an earlier analysis of several hundred of the donors, 250 to 300 Gb of sequence data and 117 million unique TCR beta sequences from some 170 million T cells were reported. A later genetic analysis used genome-wide SNP genotypes for 398 of the 666 donors, treating that subset as a discovery cohort. HLA typing included class I and class II loci at four-digit resolution. Typing coverage differed by locus: A, B, C, DRB1 and DQB1 were typed in roughly 620-630 donors, DQA1 in about 510, DPA1 in around 610, and DPB1 in 400 to 490. Using immunosequencing, the study profiled T cell repertoires from 666 subjects and related those repertoires to cytomegalovirus serostatus. Donor age, sex, ethnicity and CMV serostatus were collected together with the repertoire data. The study aimed to test whether cataloging public T cell receptors could reveal signatures of past pathogen exposure. An earlier analysis of about 620 of the donors applied high-throughput TCR beta sequencing to assess whether each TCR beta V gene segment acted as functional or pseudogenic. In addition to the first cohort of roughly 700 subjects, a separate validation cohort of 130 or so different subjects was used. Of the roughly 390 genotyped donors, 80% to 90% were placed in the genetic ancestry cluster associated with self-reported Caucasian donors. All discovery cohort repertoires had been generated using a single sequencing platform. High-throughput TCR immunosequencing, statistical association of individual TCRs with disease status, and machine learning were combined to predict cytomegalovirus infection status. In a later analysis, previously published TCR beta repertoires from about 640 donors were re-analyzed and high-resolution HLA genotyping was added so that TCR occurrence patterns could be studied. An early release that covered several hundred HLA-typed donors contained approximately 290 gigabases of sequencing data and about 84 million unique TCR sequences. Rather than using new phenotypic data, the later analysis identified candidate immune exposures from TCR beta sequences and from how often those sequences occurred across donors. Because of strong linkage in the cohort, a handful of DR-DQ haplotypes were treated as single units for association and clustering. On average, about 200,000 unique TCR beta nucleotide sequences were sequenced per donor among more than 350 genotyped donors of the cohort, with around 19% of those sequences being non-productive.

The CDR3 runs 13 amino acids, cysteine and phenylalanine included. Just the 39-base CDR3 DNA is kept, in frame starting at base 1. V and J are trimmed by 7 bases and 5 bases, and the gene matches miss 7 bases of the junction. The germline V gene (reference sequence) sets CDR1 to LNHDA and CDR2 to SQIVND. On the study overall, not on this receptor specifically: A group of highly shared sequence variants was considered likely to be a technical artifact of the sequencing pipeline. Because counts were too low, roughly 17 rarely observed V segments, including chromosome 9 orphons, were left out of the earlier analysis of 587 of the donors. In an earlier analysis of roughly 500 of the donors, most TCR beta V segments appeared in productive rearrangements about 87% or about 30% of the time, broadly matching IMGT annotations. In a later analysis, HLA-associated TCR beta chains were found to be more clonally expanded and to have lower generation probabilities than equally common non-associated chains. The study listed 164 TCR beta chains as associated with cytomegalovirus. In vitro tests confirmed that a few of the cytomegalovirus-associated TCR beta chains recognize cytomegalovirus antigens. CMV serostatus was the only immune exposure information available for the cohort. It was suggested by the authors that the approach could potentially be generalized to other disease states and immunological phenotypes. The classifier was reported to diagnose cytomegalovirus status with high specificity and sensitivity in both the original cohort and the validation cohort. While some public TCRs were present in many individuals, most TCR sequences turned up only very rarely across donors. According to a later analysis, parvovirus B19, influenza, CMV and Epstein-Barr virus appeared linked to several top co-occurrence clusters. Some IMGT-functional V segments, including TRBV6-2 and TRBV6-3, could not be told apart with the 87-base-pair reads, so those segments were excluded. A further reported finding was that TCR beta sequences accurately predicted the HLA-A and HLA-B alleles for most subjects in the first cohort. Roughly uniform sequencing depth across donors was assumed in presence/absence analyses, although this assumption may not hold. Linkage disequilibrium might explain the correlated functional status among segregating V segments, but an unknown experimental factor could not be ruled out. A later analysis associated 15,000 or so TCR beta sequences with specific HLA alleles at a false discovery rate of 0.05. According to a later analysis, TCR association rates differed among HLA loci, with DRB1 alleles showing the most associated TCRs and HLA-C alleles showing the fewest. An association between a missense DCLRE1C variant and V-gene and J-gene trimming of TCR beta chains was found in a later genetic analysis and replicated in an independent cohort. Because some donors lacked HLA typing at each locus, the association tests relied only on the typed subset. Most CMV-associated TCR beta chains appeared to be HLA-restricted in a later analysis, and the HLA associations seemed to be driven largely by CMV exposure. This cohort had only TCR beta chains sequenced, and the lack of alpha or paired-chain data limited which features could be detected. Compared with the approximately 670-donor mean, donors in an Asian-associated ancestry cluster had fewer N-insertions in productive TCRs, according to a later genetic analysis. Assigning TCR associations to individual alleles was difficult when HLA alleles, especially DR and DQ, strongly co-occurred.

The library was obtained by the immunoSEQ multiplex PCR assay. The multiplex PCR relied on a mix of 60 forward primers for TCR Vbeta segments and 13 reverse primers for TCR Jbeta segments. A multiplex PCR assay on genomic DNA amplified the CDR3 region of rearranged TCR beta genes. Amplified TCR beta libraries were sequenced as 87-base-pair reads on the Illumina HiSeq System. Concerning the study's data processing: A later analysis tallied 75 million to 95 million unique TCR beta chains across the roughly 610 repertoires, and approximately 9.9 million of those chains were shared by two or more donors. To remove PCR and sequencing errors, raw reads were error-corrected and collapsed into unique sequences using a nearest-neighbor algorithm that merged closely related sequences. To assign V, D and J gene segments, CDR3 sequences were aligned to IMGT reference sequences. For a sequence to be retained, a match of at least six nucleotides to both a V gene segment and a J gene segment was required. A rearrangement was called productive if the CDR3 had no stop codons and remained in frame with V and J, and every other rearrangement was called non-productive. CDR3 was defined by IMGT convention, running from the second conserved V-encoded cysteine to the conserved J-encoded phenylalanine. In an earlier analysis of 587 of the donors, sequences lacking an unambiguous match to a single V gene segment were excluded. An earlier analysis of a few hundred of the donors classified V segments as functional when productive rearrangements were above 56.7% and as segregating when the standard deviation between donors was above 5%. A statistical classification framework was built for diagnosing cytomegalovirus status from the catalog of TCR beta chain sequences. A later analysis assigned V and J genes by comparing TCR nucleotide sequences with IMGT/GENE-DB human TR gene sequences. A later analysis assigned CDR3 sequences and most-parsimonious VDJ recombination scenarios with the TCRdist pipeline. A later analysis defined each TCR beta chain by its CDR3 amino acid sequence plus V-gene family, and excluded reads lacking a unique V-gene family. A later analysis removed roughly 590 highly shared, low-generation-probability nucleotide sequences to deal with suspected cross-contamination and a sequencing artifact. For each public chain, a later analysis derived a clonal expansion index from normalized ranks of inferred template counts within each repertoire. In a later analysis, generation probabilities were computed with a VDJ recombination model fitted to out-of-frame rearrangements, and the resulting probabilities were checked against IGoR. In a later analysis, hypergeometric tests were used to score TCR-TCR, TCR-HLA and TCR-CMV co-occurrence, with a repertoire-size bias correction applied to TCR pairs. False discovery rates were estimated in a later analysis by permuting HLA or CMV assignments 20 times. In a later analysis, co-occurring TCRs were grouped using DBSCAN, and TCRdist sequence similarity was added for clustering within HLA-allele-positive subsets. For co-occurrence clustering, repertoires with fewer than 30,000 or more than 120,000 public chains were excluded, along with roughly 5 repertoires with anomalous nucleotide sharing. TCRdb holds this immuneACCESS table with in-frame rearrangements only. Some clones are missing; in checked studies, unresolved V genes explain under half, and the rest has no known cause. The V and J calls and clone size come from that table; D and trimming were worked out from the DNA. This sample comprises over 80,000 clones, roughly 79% of them detected only once. The ten top clones hold 2.5% to 3.5% of the sample.

This clone was seen a single time. This receptor's antigen is unknown. No base-level quality is on record; no much larger clone is a single base apart. In total, 666 healthy bone marrow donors made up the cohort. Cohort members were all nominally healthy when sampled, although unrecorded immune exposures were likely present. The donor was CMV seropositive and belonged to the group of about 290 seropositive cohort members. A peripheral blood sample was collected from each donor, and TCR beta sequencing was performed on peripheral blood mononuclear cells. Genomic DNA was extracted from the blood cell samples with the Qiagen DNeasy Blood Extraction Kit.

The sequence was obtained from a female donor in good health and CMV-seropositive. Input material: PBMCs. Rearrangement joined TRBV19 to TRBJ1-1; 7 central nucleotides agree with TRBD1. The bases are TGTGCCAGTACCGGAGCAGGGGGTACTGAAGCTTTCTTT. The encoded protein is CASTGAGGTEAFF.